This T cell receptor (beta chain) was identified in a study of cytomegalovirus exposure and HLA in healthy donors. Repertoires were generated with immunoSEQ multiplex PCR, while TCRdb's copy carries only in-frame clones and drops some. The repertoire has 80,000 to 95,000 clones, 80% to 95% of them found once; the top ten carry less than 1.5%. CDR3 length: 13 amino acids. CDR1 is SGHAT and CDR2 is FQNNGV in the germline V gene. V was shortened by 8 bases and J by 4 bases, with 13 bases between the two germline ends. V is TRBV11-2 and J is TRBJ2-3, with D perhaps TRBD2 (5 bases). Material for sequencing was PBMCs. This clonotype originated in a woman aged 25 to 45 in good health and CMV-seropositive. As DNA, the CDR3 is TGTGCCAGCTCGATGGGAGTGTCAGATACGCAGTATTTT. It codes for CASSMGVSDTQYF.